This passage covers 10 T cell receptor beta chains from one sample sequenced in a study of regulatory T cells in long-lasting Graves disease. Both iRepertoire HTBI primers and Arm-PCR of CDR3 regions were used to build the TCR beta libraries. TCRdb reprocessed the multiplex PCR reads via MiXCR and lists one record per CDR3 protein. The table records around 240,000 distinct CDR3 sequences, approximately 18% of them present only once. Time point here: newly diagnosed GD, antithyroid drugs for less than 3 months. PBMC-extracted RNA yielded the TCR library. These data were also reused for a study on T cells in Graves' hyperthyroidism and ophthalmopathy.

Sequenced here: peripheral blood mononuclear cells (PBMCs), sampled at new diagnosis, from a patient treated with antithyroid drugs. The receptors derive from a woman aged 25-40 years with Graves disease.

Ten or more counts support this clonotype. CDR3 nucleotide sequence: TGTGCCAGCAGCTTACAGGGATACGGCGGGGAGCTGTTTTTT. This translates into CASSLQGYGGELFF. The chain links TRBV7-3 to TRBJ2-2; a possible D gene is TRBD1 (5 bases). V lost 2 bases to trimming and J lost 7 bases, with 11 bases between them. CDR3 length: 14 amino acids. Germline V gene lookup returns CDR1 SGHTA and CDR2 FQGTGA.

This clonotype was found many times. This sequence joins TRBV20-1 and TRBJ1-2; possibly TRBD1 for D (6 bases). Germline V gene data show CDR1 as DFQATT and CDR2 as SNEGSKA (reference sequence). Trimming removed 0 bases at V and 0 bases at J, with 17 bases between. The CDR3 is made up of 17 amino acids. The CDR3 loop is CSARDANSGQPNYGYTF. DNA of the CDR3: TGCAGTGCTAGAGATGCAAATTCCGGACAGCCTAACTATGGCTACACCTTC.

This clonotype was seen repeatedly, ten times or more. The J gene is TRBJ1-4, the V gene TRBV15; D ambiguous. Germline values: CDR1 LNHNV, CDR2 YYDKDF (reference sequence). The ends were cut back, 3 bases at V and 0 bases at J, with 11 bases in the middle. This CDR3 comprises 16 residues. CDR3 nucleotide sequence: TGTGCCACCAGCAGTGGCCGGGAAGCAACTAATGAAAAACTGTTTTTT. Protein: CATSSGREATNEKLFF. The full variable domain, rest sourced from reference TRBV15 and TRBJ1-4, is DAMVIQNPRYQVTQFGKPVTLSCSQTLNHNVMYWYQQKSSQAPKLLFHYYDKDFNNEADTPDNFQSRRPNTSFCFLDIRSPGLGDTAMYLCATSSGREATNEKLFFGSGTQLSVL.

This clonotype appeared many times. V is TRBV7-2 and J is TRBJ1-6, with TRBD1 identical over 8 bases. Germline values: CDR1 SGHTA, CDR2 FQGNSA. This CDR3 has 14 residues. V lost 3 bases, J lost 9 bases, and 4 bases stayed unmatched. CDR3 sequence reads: CASSFGQGGSPLHF. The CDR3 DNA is TGTGCCAGCAGCTTCGGACAGGGAGGTTCACCCCTCCACTTT.

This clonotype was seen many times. The CDR3 coding sequence is TGCGCCAGCAGCTTGGGCGGCCTTGCCAATGGCTACACCTTC. This encodes CASSLGGLANGYTF. V and J are TRBV5-1 and TRBJ1-2; D not resolved. Trimming stripped 0 bases from V and 6 bases from J, with 12 bases between. Per germline, CDR1 SGHRS and CDR2 YFSETQ. This CDR3 comprises 14 residues.

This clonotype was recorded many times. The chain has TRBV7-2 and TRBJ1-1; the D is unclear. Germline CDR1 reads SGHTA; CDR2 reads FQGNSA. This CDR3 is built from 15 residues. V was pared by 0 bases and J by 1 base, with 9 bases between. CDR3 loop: CASSLAGYGNTEAFF. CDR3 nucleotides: TGTGCCAGCAGCTTAGCCGGGTATGGGAACACTGAAGCTTTCTTT.

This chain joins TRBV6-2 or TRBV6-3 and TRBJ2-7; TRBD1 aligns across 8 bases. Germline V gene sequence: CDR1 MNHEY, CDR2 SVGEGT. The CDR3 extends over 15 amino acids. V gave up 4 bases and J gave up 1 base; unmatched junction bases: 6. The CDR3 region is CASSSGTGESYEQYF. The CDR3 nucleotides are TGTGCCAGCAGTTCCGGGACAGGAGAATCCTACGAGCAGTACTTC.

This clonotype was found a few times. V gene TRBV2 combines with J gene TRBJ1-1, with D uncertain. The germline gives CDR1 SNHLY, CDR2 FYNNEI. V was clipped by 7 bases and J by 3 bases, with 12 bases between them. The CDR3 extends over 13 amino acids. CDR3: CASTRGRDTEAFF. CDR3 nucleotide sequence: TGTGCCAGCACCCGAGGACGAGACACTGAAGCTTTCTTT.

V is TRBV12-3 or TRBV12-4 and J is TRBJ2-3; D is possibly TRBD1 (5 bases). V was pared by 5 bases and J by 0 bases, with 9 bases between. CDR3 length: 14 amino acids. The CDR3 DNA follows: TGTGCCAGCAGTCAGGGTACTAGCACAGATACGCAGTATTTT. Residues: CASSQGTSTDTQYF.

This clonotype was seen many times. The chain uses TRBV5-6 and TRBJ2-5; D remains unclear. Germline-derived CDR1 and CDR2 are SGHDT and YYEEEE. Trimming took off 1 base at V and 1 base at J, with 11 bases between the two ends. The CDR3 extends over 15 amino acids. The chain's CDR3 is CASSLFWRFQETQYF. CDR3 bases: TGTGCCAGCAGCTTGTTCTGGCGATTCCAAGAGACCCAGTACTTC.